This T cell receptor beta chain was retrieved from a study of response to subunit inactivated influenza vaccine. This clonotype was counted a few times. TCRdb processed the RT-PCR reads anew with MiXCR; each CDR3 protein has one entry. The sample records a few hundred thousand distinct CDR3 sequences, 10% to 12% being singletons. CDR1 and CDR2 from the germline V gene are SGHAT and FQNNGV. This CDR3 has 14 amino acids. The V and J ends lost 1 base and 9 bases respectively, with 13 bases between them. These data also formed part of another study, on T cells expressing NK-cell markers. In that study: 5'RACE template switching with UMIs produced the TCR beta cDNA. These clonotypes additionally ranked first within the CD3+CD56-NKG2C+ fraction of four donors.

The TCR comes from a man aged 45-65 years who received an inactivated influenza vaccine. The V and J genes are TRBV11-2 and TRBJ2-1; weak D call: TRBD2 (6 bases). Sequences were derived from PBMCs from blood, sampled on the day of vaccination. CDR3 loop: CASSLAGVGLEQFF. The CDR3 DNA sequence: TGTGCCAGCAGCTTAGCGGGGGTGGGTCTTGAGCAGTTCTTC.